A selection of T cell receptor beta chains follows, all from one sample in a study of blood T cell repertoires in COVID-19. TCRdb's copy holds only in-frame clones and misses some; the assay was immunoSEQ multiplex PCR. Of about 160,000 clones listed, about 80% are singletons. Sequences were obtained from PBMCs or T cells enriched from blood (not recorded which). The source of these receptors is a woman aged 60-75 years who had recovered from COVID-19. CDR3s include the opening cysteine and the closing phenylalanine or tryptophan. The order of the fields is J gene, V gene, D gene, clone size, CDR3 DNA, CDR3 protein. D genes are given only for firm matches. Size values are once, few and many counts, or a class for expanded clones, and some rows have none.

J gene: TRBJ2-2
V gene: TRBV20-1
D gene: -
clone size: -
CDR3 DNA: TGCAGTGCTAGTGGGCAGTGGACCGGGGAGCTGTTTTTT
CDR3 protein: CSASGQWTGELFF

J gene: TRBJ2-2
V gene: TRBV5-1
D gene: -
clone size: -
CDR3 DNA: TGCGCCAGCAGCTTGGATCCAGGGAACACCGGGGAGCTGTTTTTT
CDR3 protein: CASSLDPGNTGELFF

J gene: TRBJ2-2
V gene: TRBV27
D gene: TRBD2
clone size: -
CDR3 DNA: TGTGCCAGCAGTACACTAGCGGGGGCCATTAACACCGGGGAGCTGTTTTTT
CDR3 protein: CASSTLAGAINTGELFF

J gene: TRBJ1-2
V gene: TRBV29-1
D gene: -
clone size: -
CDR3 DNA: TGCAGCGTTGGAGTAGGGGGTGAGGGCTACACCTTC
CDR3 protein: CSVGVGGEGYTF

J gene: TRBJ2-2
V gene: TRBV4-1
D gene: TRBD1
clone size: -
CDR3 DNA: TGCGCCAGCAGCCAATTGCAGGGGGCGGCCGGGGAGCTGTTTTTT
CDR3 protein: CASSQLQGAAGELFF

J gene: TRBJ1-1
V gene: TRBV18
D gene: -
clone size: -
CDR3 DNA: TGTGCCAGCTCACCTGGTACAGGGAGGAACACTGAAGCTTTCTTT
CDR3 protein: CASSPGTGRNTEAFF

J gene: TRBJ1-1
V gene: TRBV6-5
D gene: -
clone size: -
CDR3 DNA: TGTGCCAGCATGAGGGACTTGAACACTGAAGCTTTCTTT
CDR3 protein: CASMRDLNTEAFF

J gene: TRBJ2-6
V gene: TRBV20-1
D gene: TRBD2
clone size: once
CDR3 DNA: TGCAGTGCTAGTTCCCTCGGGACTAGCGGGGGGAGGTCTGGGGCCAACGTCCTGACTTTC
CDR3 protein: CSASSLGTSGGRSGANVLTF

J gene: TRBJ1-1
V gene: TRBV12-5
D gene: -
clone size: -
CDR3 DNA: TGTGCTAGTGGTTCCGGACAGCTATTAATGAACACTGAAGCTTTCTTT
CDR3 protein: CASGSGQLLMNTEAFF

J gene: TRBJ1-5
V gene: TRBV5-5
D gene: TRBD1
clone size: -
CDR3 DNA: TGTGCCAGCAGATTCGGACAGGGGGCTGACAATCAGCCCCAGCATTTT
CDR3 protein: CASRFGQGADNQPQHF

J gene: TRBJ2-1
V gene: TRBV4-2
D gene: TRBD2
clone size: -
CDR3 DNA: TGTGCCAGCAGCCAAGGACTAGCGGGGGTTAATGAGCAGTTCTTC
CDR3 protein: CASSQGLAGVNEQFF

J gene: TRBJ1-1
V gene: TRBV9
D gene: TRBD1
clone size: -
CDR3 DNA: TGTGCCAGCAGCGTAGGGGACAGGGTGGTAACTGAAGCTTTCTTT
CDR3 protein: CASSVGDRVVTEAFF

J gene: TRBJ2-5
V gene: TRBV12-3/TRBV12-4
D gene: -
clone size: -
CDR3 DNA: TGTGCCAGCACCGAGACTAGGGAGACCCAGTACTTC
CDR3 protein: CASTETRETQYF

J gene: TRBJ2-2
V gene: TRBV25-1
D gene: -
clone size: few
CDR3 DNA: TGTGCCACCCGGCAGGGAAACACCGGGGAGCTGTTTTTT
CDR3 protein: CATRQGNTGELFF

J gene: TRBJ2-5
V gene: TRBV5-5
D gene: -
clone size: -
CDR3 DNA: TGTGCCAGCAGCTTGGGGCTAGCGAATAAAGAGACCCAGTACTTC
CDR3 protein: CASSLGLANKETQYF

J gene: TRBJ1-6
V gene: TRBV5-1
D gene: -
clone size: -
CDR3 DNA: TGCGCCAGCAGCTTGAATCAGTTTAATTCACCCCTCCACTTT
CDR3 protein: CASSLNQFNSPLHF

J gene: TRBJ1-2
V gene: TRBV24-1
D gene: -
clone size: -
CDR3 DNA: TGTGCCACCAGTGACCCCCGGACAGCCTATGGCTACACCTTC
CDR3 protein: CATSDPRTAYGYTF

J gene: TRBJ1-2
V gene: TRBV5-1
D gene: -
clone size: -
CDR3 DNA: TGCGCCAGCAGCTTGGCTCTAGATAACTATGGCTACACCTTC
CDR3 protein: CASSLALDNYGYTF

J gene: TRBJ1-2
V gene: TRBV12-3/TRBV12-4
D gene: TRBD1
clone size: -
CDR3 DNA: TGTGCCAGCAGTTACGGACAGGGTAGGGGCTACACCTTC
CDR3 protein: CASSYGQGRGYTF

J gene: TRBJ2-5
V gene: TRBV19
D gene: TRBD1
clone size: once
CDR3 DNA: TGTGCCAGTAGCCCGTCAGGGGGAGAGACCCAGTACTTC
CDR3 protein: CASSPSGGETQYF

J gene: TRBJ2-1
V gene: TRBV15
D gene: -
clone size: -
CDR3 DNA: TGTGCCACCAGCAGAGGAGGGTCCCTCTACAATGAGCAGTTCTTC
CDR3 protein: CATSRGGSLYNEQFF

J gene: TRBJ1-1
V gene: TRBV24-1
D gene: -
clone size: -
CDR3 DNA: TGTGCCACCAGTGATTCCGGCTCGGGGAACACTGAAGCTTTCTTT
CDR3 protein: CATSDSGSGNTEAFF

J gene: TRBJ1-1
V gene: TRBV5-1
D gene: TRBD1
clone size: -
CDR3 DNA: TGCGCCAGCAGCGATCCGGGACAGACGCCTGAAGCTTTCTTT
CDR3 protein: CASSDPGQTPEAFF

J gene: TRBJ1-6
V gene: TRBV9
D gene: -
clone size: once
CDR3 DNA: TGTGCCAGCAGCGTAGATCAAGGAGGGATTTCACCCCTCCACTTT
CDR3 protein: CASSVDQGGISPLHF

J gene: TRBJ1-2
V gene: TRBV5-1
D gene: TRBD1
clone size: -
CDR3 DNA: TGCGCCAGCCAGATTACCACAGGGGGCCTCTATGGCTACACCTTC
CDR3 protein: CASQITTGGLYGYTF